Below, 17 T cell receptor beta chains from the same sample are listed, as sequenced in a study of T cell changes during pregnancy in multiple sclerosis. The data were produced by immunoSEQ multiplex PCR, yet TCRdb's version contains in-frame clones alone and is incomplete. The data contain tens of thousands of clones, roughly 90% of them singletons. The sequenced sample was CD8+ T cells from peripheral blood mononuclear cells, obtained in the third trimester of pregnancy. Source of these receptors: a female donor with multiple sclerosis, enrolled in a pregnancy study.

The chain employs TRBV5-1 and TRBJ1-1; D possibly corresponds to TRBD1 (5 bases). The CDR3 has 15 residues. Between the trimmed V and J ends, which lost 0 bases and 1 base, there was a span of 10 bases. Per germline, CDR1 SGHRS and CDR2 YFSETQ. This CDR3 reads CASSLGYRTNTEAFF. DNA for the CDR3: TGCGCCAGCAGCTTGGGGTACAGGACGAACACTGAAGCTTTCTTT.

CDR3 DNA sequence: TGTGCCAGCAGCGCGGGACGGAGGGCCCGGGGCTACACCTTC. This sequence encodes CASSAGRRARGYTF. The chain has TRBV9 and TRBJ1-2; the D gene is possibly TRBD1 (5 bases). Trimming shortened V by 3 bases and J by 8 bases, and 17 bases separated the two germline ends. Germline lookup yields CDR1 SGDLS and CDR2 YYNGEE. This CDR3 comprises 14 residues.

The rearrangement uses TRBV19 and TRBJ1-5; the D is unclear. The germline V gene encodes CDR1 LNHDA and CDR2 SQIVND (reference sequence). The CDR3 has 15 amino acids. V lost 6 bases, J lost 1 base, and 13 bases lay in between. The CDR3 DNA sequence: TGTGCCAGTAGAACAGTGGTAGTAAGCAATCAGCCCCAGCATTTT. It yields the protein CASRTVVVSNQPQHF. The full variable domain, completed using reference TRBV19 and TRBJ1-5, is DGGITQSPKYLFRKEGQNVTLSCEQNLNHDAMYWYRQDPGQGLRLIYYSQIVNDFQKGDIAEGYSVSREKKESFPLTVTSAQKNPTAFYLCASRTVVVSNQPQHFGDGTRLSIL.

V usage is TRBV6-4 and J usage is TRBJ2-1, with D possibly matching TRBD1 (7 bases). Trimming took off 6 bases at V and 7 bases at J, with 19 bases between the two ends. The CDR3 loop spans 15 amino acids. In germline, CDR1 is MRHNA, CDR2 SNTAGT. CDR3 nucleotide sequence: TGTGCCAGCAGCCCGGAGGGGGCCGATTCGAATGAGCAGTTCTTC. Its translation is CASSPEGADSNEQFF.

The chain couples TRBV7-9 to TRBJ2-7, with TRBD2 matching 7 bases. CDR3 size: 15 residues. With 1 base clipped from V and 7 bases from J, the junction kept 10 bases outside the gene matches. CDR1 and CDR2 from the germline V gene are SEHNR and FQNEAQ (reference sequence). The CDR3 region has the DNA TGTGCCAGCAGCTTAGGTAGACTAGCTAGGAGGGAGCAGTACTTC. This gives the protein CASSLGRLARREQYF. Together with reference TRBV7-9 and TRBJ2-7, the CDR3 gives the full variable domain: DTGVSQNPRHKITKRGQNVTFRCDPISEHNRLYWYRQTLGQGPEFLTYFQNEAQLEKSRLLSDRFSAERPKGSFSTLEIQRTEQGDSAMYLCASSLGRLARREQYFGPGTRLTVT.

J is TRBJ1-1 and V is TRBV7-2, with 7 bases identical to TRBD1. Per the germline V gene, CDR1 is SGHTA and CDR2 is FQGNSA. The CDR3 consists of 12 residues. V was pared by 5 bases and J by 8 bases, with 5 bases of the junction left unmatched. CDR3 region: CASSPLGQEAFF. CDR3 DNA: TGTGCCAGCAGCCCCCTGGGACAGGAAGCTTTCTTT.

The chain has TRBV6-1 and TRBJ1-2; D gene unclear. The CDR3 covers 14 residues. Trimming took off 1 base at V and 4 bases at J, with 10 bases between the two ends. Germline values: CDR1 MNHNS, CDR2 SASEGT. The CDR3 region is CASSEVGGGYGYTF. The CDR3 DNA reads TGTGCCAGCAGTGAAGTGGGTGGCGGCTATGGCTACACCTTC.

The CDR3 here is CASSPPQGMSYEQYF. The CDR3 DNA follows: TGTGCCAGCTCACCGCCGCAGGGGATGAGCTACGAGCAGTACTTC. The chain has TRBV18 and TRBJ2-7; weak D call: TRBD1 (6 bases). The CDR3 extends over 15 amino acids. The V and J ends lost 3 bases and 3 bases respectively, with 15 bases between them. The germline V gene has CDR1 KGHSH and CDR2 LQKENI.

The chain has TRBV7-7 and TRBJ2-2; D is possibly TRBD1 (5 bases). Germline V gives CDR1 SSHAT, CDR2 FNYEAQ (reference sequence). Trimming removed 5 bases from V and 5 bases from J, with 9 bases in between. The CDR3 extends over 13 amino acids. The CDR3 nucleotides are TGTGCCAGCAGCCAACAGGTGACCGGGGAGCTGTTTTTT. This translates into CASSQQVTGELFF.

The genes are TRBV7-6 and TRBJ2-7; D remains ambiguous. Trimming cost V 4 bases and J 3 bases, with 10 bases left between them. Germline V gene sequence: CDR1 SGHVS, CDR2 FNYEAQ. CDR3 length: 13 amino acids. CDR3 in DNA: TGTGCCAGCAGCTCAGACTTGAACTACGAGCAGTACTTC. Translating gives CASSSDLNYEQYF.

The chain employs TRBV6-5 and TRBJ1-3; the D gene is possibly TRBD1 (5 bases). The CDR3 extends over 13 amino acids. The germline V and J ends were trimmed by 2 bases and 4 bases, with 6 bases remaining between them. Germline values: CDR1 MNHEY, CDR2 SVGAGI. Here the CDR3 DNA reads TGTGCCAGCAGTTACAGGGGAGGAAACACCATATATTTT. Encoded protein: CASSYRGGNTIYF.

The chain has TRBV7-7 and TRBJ2-7; weak D call: TRBD2 (5 bases). CDR1 and CDR2 from the germline V gene are SSHAT and FNYEAQ (reference sequence). The CDR3 totals 15 residues. The V end lost 3 bases, the J end lost 3 bases, and 15 bases lay between the germline ends. In DNA, the CDR3 is TGTGCCAGCAGCTTCGGGCACGGGGAGCACTACGAGCAGTACTTC. Its protein product is CASSFGHGEHYEQYF.

The chain uses TRBV30 and TRBJ1-1; D gene unclear. Germline lookup yields CDR1 GTSNPN and CDR2 SVGIG (reference sequence). The CDR3 sequence is 13 residues long. V was pared by 0 bases and J by 0 bases, with 5 bases between. CDR3 amino acids: CAWSVSVNTEAFF. CDR3 nucleotides: TGTGCCTGGAGTGTATCCGTGAACACTGAAGCTTTCTTT.

This clone was seen a handful of times. CDR3 protein: CASSKISGGTDTQYF. CDR3 DNA sequence: TGTGCCAGCAGTAAAATTAGCGGTGGCACAGATACGCAGTATTTT. This chain links TRBV6-1 with TRBJ2-3; the D gene is possibly TRBD2 (6 bases). Germline CDR1 MNHNS, CDR2 SASEGT. The V end was cut by 5 bases, the J end by 1 base, with 13 bases between. This CDR3 region has 15 residues.

This chain links TRBV30 with TRBJ2-5; 10 bases line up with TRBD2. V was pared by 4 bases and J by 5 bases, with 7 bases of the junction left unmatched. This CDR3 is built from 14 residues. Germline V gene sequence: CDR1 GTSNPN, CDR2 SVGIG (reference sequence). CDR3 loop: CAWNSLAGVETQYF. The DNA of the CDR3 is TGTGCCTGGAACTCGCTAGCGGGGGTTGAGACCCAGTACTTC.

The chain carries TRBV19 and TRBJ1-1, with D possibly being TRBD1 (5 bases). Germline V gene lookup returns CDR1 LNHDA and CDR2 SQIVND (reference sequence). CDR3 length: 15 amino acids. With 6 bases removed from V and 1 base from J, the gap between germline ends came to 15 bases. The CDR3 reads CASSAPDGGNTEAFF. As DNA, the CDR3 is TGTGCCAGTAGCGCTCCGGACGGGGGGAACACTGAAGCTTTCTTT.

The V and J genes are TRBV30 and TRBJ2-1; the D is unclear. Germline V gene data show CDR1 as GTSNPN and CDR2 as SVGIG (reference sequence). V shed 7 bases and J shed 7 bases, with 17 bases lying between them. The CDR3 spans 13 residues. CDR3 amino acids: CALRRLSGNEQFF. The CDR3 DNA reads as TGTGCCTTGCGACGACTGTCCGGGAATGAGCAGTTCTTC.